The 28 T cell receptor beta chains reported below all come from one sample, sequenced in a study of Ad26.COV2.S vaccination and SARS-CoV-2 variants. The protocol was immunoSEQ multiplex PCR, while the TCRdb copy is restricted to in-frame clones and leaves out a portion. The profile shows about 320,000 clones, roughly 84% of them singletons. The sample's treatment: some 19 received Ad26.COV2.S at low or high dose, single or two shots; about 5 received placebo; per-sample allocation not given. Material that was analyzed had been drawn on day 63 after the first vaccine or placebo injection. The specimen was peripheral blood, collected in a trial of Ad26.COV2.S vaccine versus placebo. The receptors come from a person between 18 and 65 years old who received the Ad26.COV2.S COVID-19 vaccine or a placebo.

The rearrangement links TRBV12-5 to TRBJ2-3; 10 positions agree with TRBD1. Per the germline V gene, CDR1 is LGHNT and CDR2 is FRNRAP. The V and J ends lost 4 bases and 0 bases, in that order; junction bases with no gene match: 1. The CDR3 loop spans 15 amino acids. This CDR3 is CASGWGQGSTDTQYF. The CDR3 DNA reads as TGTGCTAGTGGTTGGGGACAGGGGAGCACAGATACGCAGTATTTT.

This clone was seen a few times. V usage is TRBV30 and J usage is TRBJ1-2; D call uncertain. Germline CDR1 GTSNPN, CDR2 SVGIG (reference sequence). CDR3 length equals 12 residues. V was clipped by 4 bases and J by 2 bases, with 8 bases between them. CDR3 DNA: TGTGCCTGGATCCCAGAAAACTATGGCTACACCTTC. This sequence encodes CAWIPENYGYTF.

This clone showed up just once. The chain joins TRBV6-2 or TRBV6-3 to TRBJ2-1, with 7 bases that match TRBD2. This CDR3 contains 15 residues. Trimming took 4 bases from V and 5 from J; bases not matched to a gene: 8. Germline CDR1 is MNHEY and CDR2 is SVGEGT. The CDR3 region is CASSWGGVSNNEQFF. Written as DNA, the CDR3 is TGTGCCAGCAGTTGGGGAGGGGTCTCAAACAATGAGCAGTTCTTC.

This chain links TRBV4-3 with TRBJ2-1; D is unresolved. Germline assignment: CDR1 LGHNA and CDR2 YSLEER. V gave up 0 bases and J gave up 7 bases, with 10 bases separating them. The CDR3 covers 14 residues. The CDR3 sequence: CASSQDEAFNEQFF. Here the CDR3 DNA reads TGCGCCAGCAGCCAAGATGAGGCGTTTAATGAGCAGTTCTTC.

The chain employs TRBV7-9 and TRBJ2-1; 7 bases are shared with TRBD1. With V trimmed by 7 bases and J by 3 bases, 6 bases remained unmatched. This CDR3 has 14 amino acids. The germline V gene encodes CDR1 SEHNR and CDR2 FQNEAQ (reference sequence). The CDR3 DNA reads as TGTGCCAGCAAACCTTACAGGGGCTACAATGAGCAGTTCTTC. Translation gives CASKPYRGYNEQFF.

V is TRBV5-6 and J is TRBJ1-1; D remains ambiguous. The germline V gene encodes CDR1 SGHDT and CDR2 YYEEEE. Trimming took off 2 bases at V and 5 bases at J, with 13 bases between the two ends. The CDR3 has 14 amino acids. The CDR3 DNA reads TGTGCCAGCAGCTTCCTGAGGGCTCGGACTGAAGCTTTCTTT. Translating gives CASSFLRARTEAFF.

This sequence joins TRBV18 and TRBJ1-1; D is ambiguous. Germline V gene data show CDR1 as KGHSH and CDR2 as LQKENI. V dropped 4 bases and J dropped 0 bases, with 6 bases sitting between them. The CDR3 runs 13 residues. In nucleotides, the CDR3 is TGTGCCAGCTCACGGGGTTTGAACACTGAAGCTTTCTTT. It yields the protein CASSRGLNTEAFF.

This clone has a single count. The chain is built from TRBV2 and TRBJ2-2, with D possibly matching TRBD2 (6 bases). Looked up from germline, CDR1 is SNHLY and CDR2 is FYNNEI. This CDR3 is built from 15 residues. The V end lost 3 bases, the J end lost 5 bases, and 13 bases lay between the germline ends. This chain's CDR3 is CASSDVGGTTGELFF. The CDR3 DNA reads as TGTGCCAGCAGTGACGTCGGAGGGACGACCGGGGAGCTGTTTTTT.

This chain uses TRBV9 with TRBJ2-1; possibly TRBD1 or TRBD2 for D (5 bases each). Trimming removed 0 bases from V and 4 bases from J, with 11 bases in between. This CDR3 is built from 15 residues. The germline V gene has CDR1 SGDLS and CDR2 YYNGEE. The CDR3 DNA follows: TGTGCCAGCAGCGTAGTGGGGGTAGGGTACAATGAGCAGTTCTTC. This encodes CASSVVGVGYNEQFF.

The rearrangement links TRBV6-2 or TRBV6-3 to TRBJ2-2, with D possibly TRBD1 on 6 matching bases. V lost 5 bases to trimming and J lost 9 bases, with 13 bases between them. Germline values: CDR1 MNHEY, CDR2 SVGEGT. The CDR3 runs to 13 residues. In DNA form, the CDR3 reads TGTGCCAGCAGTCGCGAGGACAGCAGGGAGCTGTTTTTT. Its translation: CASSREDSRELFF.

The chain employs TRBV7-6 and TRBJ1-1; tentative D call: TRBD1 (6 bases). V was trimmed by 4 bases and J by 0 bases, leaving 15 bases between them. The CDR3 totals 16 residues. The germline CDR1 and CDR2 sequences are SGHVS and FNYEAQ. The CDR3 spells CASSWDTPRMNTEAFF. The CDR3 DNA reads TGTGCCAGCAGCTGGGACACACCAAGAATGAACACTGAAGCTTTCTTT.

V is TRBV29-1 and J is TRBJ2-2; 8 bases line up with TRBD1. The V gene end was trimmed by 5 bases and the J gene end by 1 base; junction bases not matched to a gene: 3. This CDR3 spans 14 amino acids. Germline assignment: CDR1 SQVTM and CDR2 ANQGSEA. DNA for the CDR3: TGCAGCGTTCCCGGGACAGGGAACACCGGGGAGCTGTTTTTT. Protein sequence: CSVPGTGNTGELFF.

The chain employs TRBV11-2 and TRBJ2-6, with D perhaps TRBD2 (6 bases). V was clipped by 2 bases and J by 0 bases, with 17 bases between them. The CDR3 loop spans 19 amino acids. Per the germline V gene, CDR1 is SGHAT and CDR2 is FQNNGV. CDR3: CASSLHGGFASSGANVLTF. In nucleotides, the CDR3 is TGTGCCAGCAGCTTACATGGGGGGTTCGCCTCCTCTGGGGCCAACGTCCTGACTTTC.

The V call is TRBV6-2 or TRBV6-3, the J call TRBJ2-5, with TRBD2 as a possible D gene (6 bases). V was shortened by 0 bases and J by 1 base, with 12 bases between the two germline ends. CDR1 and CDR2 (germline): MNHEY, SVGEGT. CDR3 length: 16 amino acids. The CDR3 here is CASSYSLGTRQETQYF. The CDR3 nucleotides read TGTGCCAGCAGTTACTCTCTTGGGACTCGCCAAGAGACCCAGTACTTC.

The J gene is TRBJ1-1, the V gene TRBV6-4; perhaps TRBD1 as D (6 bases). Trimming shortened V by 6 bases and J by 0 bases, and 17 bases separated the two germline ends. The germline CDR1 and CDR2 sequences are MRHNA and SNTAGT. The CDR3 runs 16 residues. CDR3 DNA sequence: TGTGCCAGCAGCGCGGTACCGGGACAAATGAACACTGAAGCTTTCTTT. Protein: CASSAVPGQMNTEAFF.

This clone was observed once. The CDR3 loop reads CASSPDGGKLYGYTF. In DNA form, the CDR3 reads TGTGCCAGCAGCCCCGACGGGGGTAAACTCTATGGCTACACCTTC. V is TRBV11-2 and J is TRBJ1-2; D is perhaps TRBD1 (5 bases). V was clipped by 5 bases and J by 4 bases, with 17 bases between them. This CDR3 region has 15 residues. Germline assignment: CDR1 SGHAT and CDR2 FQNNGV.

The chain employs TRBV11-2 and TRBJ2-1; no clear D. This CDR3 comprises 13 residues. Trimming shortened V by 4 bases and J by 5 bases, and 9 bases separated the two germline ends. Germline CDR1 and CDR2: SGHAT and FQNNGV. CDR3 protein: CASSSLTDNEQFF. CDR3 nucleotides: TGTGCCAGCAGCTCGTTGACGGACAATGAGCAGTTCTTC.

The V and J genes are TRBV6-5 and TRBJ2-4; tentatively, D is TRBD1 (6 bases). With 4 bases removed from V and 8 bases from J, the gap between germline ends came to 15 bases. The CDR3 is made up of 14 amino acids. The germline V gene encodes CDR1 MNHEY and CDR2 SVGAGI. CDR3 residues: CASSSPRDMDIQYF. CDR3 nucleotides: TGTGCCAGCAGTTCACCCCGGGACATGGACATTCAGTACTTC.

This chain joins TRBV2 and TRBJ2-1; no definite D call. The V and J ends lost 5 bases and 7 bases respectively, with 6 bases between them. This CDR3 has 11 amino acids. Germline V gene sequence: CDR1 SNHLY, CDR2 FYNNEI. The CDR3 reads CASSLLNEQFF. The CDR3 region has the DNA TGTGCCAGCAGTTTATTAAATGAGCAGTTCTTC.

For this clone: This specimen includes other DNA sequences encoding the same CDR3. The chain combines TRBV5-6 with TRBJ1-2; D is ambiguous. V shed 0 bases and J shed 2 bases, with 11 bases lying between them. The germline V gene encodes CDR1 SGHDT and CDR2 YYEEEE. The CDR3 is 15 residues long. The CDR3 DNA sequence: TGTGCCAGCAGCTTGGTGCAGGCGTCCAACTATGGCTACACCTTC. Protein product: CASSLVQASNYGYTF.

This rearrangement joins TRBV9 to TRBJ1-3; D is undetermined. The germline V gene has CDR1 SGDLS and CDR2 YYNGEE. V lost 0 bases and J lost 4, with 5 bases in between. CDR3 length: 13 amino acids. CDR3 residues: CASSVEPGNTIYF. CDR3 nucleotides: TGTGCCAGCAGCGTAGAACCGGGAAACACCATATATTTT. The full variable domain, completed using reference TRBV9 and TRBJ1-3, is DSGVTQTPKHLITATGQRVTLRCSPRSGDLSVYWYQQSLDQGLQFLIQYYNGEERAKGNILERFSAQQFPDLHSELNLSSLELGDSALYFCASSVEPGNTIYFGEGSWLTVV.

This sequence joins TRBV5-1 and TRBJ1-2; D unresolved. CDR1 is SGHRS and CDR2 is YFSETQ in the germline V gene. Trimming left V 0 bases short and J 5 bases short, with 11 bases between. This CDR3 region has 14 residues. CDR3 sequence (DNA): TGCGCCAGCAGCTTGGAGGGCAGATCATATGGCTACACCTTC. Its protein product is CASSLEGRSYGYTF.

This clone has more than one count but fewer than ten. The chain is built from TRBV7-2 and TRBJ1-1; no definite D call. CDR3 length: 16 residues. The V and J ends lost 5 bases and 0 bases respectively, with 16 bases between them. Germline CDR1 and CDR2: SGHTA and FQGNSA. The CDR3 here is CASSGVGRSMNTEAFF. Written as DNA, the CDR3 is TGTGCCAGCAGCGGGGTAGGAAGGAGCATGAACACTGAAGCTTTCTTT. The full variable domain, with the rest looked up from reference TRBV7-2 and TRBJ1-1, is GAGVSQSPSNKVTEKGKDVELRCDPISGHTALYWYRQSLGQGLEFLIYFQGNSAPDKSGLPSDRFSAERTGGSVSTLTIQRTQQEDSAVYLCASSGVGRSMNTEAFFGQGTRLTVV.

The rearrangement links TRBV2 to TRBJ2-7; 7 bases map to TRBD1. The CDR3 extends over 16 amino acids. CDR1 is SNHLY, CDR2 FYNNEI, per germline. J lost 0 bases, V lost 8 bases, and 13 bases had no gene match. The CDR3 DNA reads TGTGCCAGCGGAAAGGGGGCGGTTTCCCTCTCCTACGAGCAGTACTTC. This encodes CASGKGAVSLSYEQYF.

The chain carries TRBV5-4 and TRBJ2-1; D unresolved. This CDR3 is 16 amino acids long. The germline V and J ends were trimmed by 1 base and 3 bases, with 14 bases remaining between them. Germline CDR1 reads SGHNT; CDR2 reads YYREEE (reference sequence). Here the CDR3 reads CASSLRQHLDYNEQFF. In DNA, the CDR3 is TGTGCCAGCAGCTTGAGGCAGCATCTTGACTACAATGAGCAGTTCTTC.

This clone was seen just once. The chain joins TRBV11-3 to TRBJ1-1, with unresolved D. The CDR3 loop spans 14 amino acids. Germline CDR1 SGHNT, CDR2 YENEEA. Deletions cut 0 bases from V and 6 bases from J, with 11 bases between. CDR3 sequence reads: CASSLDGPGSEAFF. For the CDR3, the DNA is TGTGCCAGCAGCTTAGATGGCCCGGGGTCTGAAGCTTTCTTT.

The rearrangement joins TRBV5-1 to TRBJ2-1; perhaps TRBD1 as D (6 bases). Germline V lookup: CDR1 SGHRS, CDR2 YFSETQ. With 4 bases removed from V and 4 bases from J, the gap between germline ends came to 12 bases. The CDR3 is 14 residues long. The CDR3 spells CASSPGQLYNEQFF. DNA for the CDR3: TGCGCCAGCAGCCCCGGACAGTTGTACAATGAGCAGTTCTTC.

The rearrangement uses TRBV6-5 and TRBJ1-6; D is ambiguous. Trimming removed 5 bases from V and 0 bases from J, with 5 bases in between. CDR1 and CDR2 from the germline V gene are MNHEY and SVGAGI. The CDR3 loop spans 14 amino acids. The CDR3 DNA sequence: TGTGCCAGCAGTCCCCGCTCCTATAATTCACCCCTCCACTTT. Translating gives CASSPRSYNSPLHF.